These 13 T cell receptor beta chains originate from one sample sequenced in a study of PD-L1 blockade in urothelial cancer. The time point is: peripheral blood 6 weeks after treatment start. Assay: immunoSEQ multiplex PCR; the TCRdb copy retains only in-frame clones and omits some. The data hold around 66,000 clones, with about 88% observed a single time. Material: PBMCs, obtained around atezolizumab (anti-PD-L1) treatment. Receptors were obtained from a man aged 60 to 69 with urothelial cancer.

The genes are TRBV21-1 and TRBJ2-7; the table's D gene call, TRBD1, was not cross checked with the DNA. TRBV21-1 is noted as a pseudogene. The CDR3 has 19 amino acids. CDR3 DNA sequence: TGTGCCAGCAGCAAGAGGGCAGGGGGATTGTTCGTCGGGTATTACGAGCAGTACTTC. It codes for CASSKRAGGLFVGYYEQYF.

This clone was detected a few times. J is TRBJ2-7 and V is TRBV11-1, with D tentatively TRBD1 (6 bases). This CDR3 has 11 residues. Trimming cost V 11 bases and J 5 bases, with 13 bases left between them. CDR1 is SGHAT and CDR2 is FQDESV in the germline V gene (reference sequence). The CDR3 region is CAAGTYNEQYF. DNA of the CDR3: TGTGCCGCTGGGACATACAACGAGCAGTACTTC.

This chain uses TRBV28 with TRBJ2-5; 9 positions agree with TRBD2. CDR1 MDHEN and CDR2 SYDVKM come from the germline V gene. The length of the CDR3 is 19 residues. Germline trimming cut 1 base from V and 5 bases from J; bases unmatched to any gene: 17. The CDR3 loop is CASSLSPWGGASGTETQYF. The CDR3 DNA sequence: TGTGCCAGCAGTTTATCCCCGTGGGGTGGAGCTAGCGGGACTGAGACCCAGTACTTC. Together with reference TRBV28 and TRBJ2-5, the CDR3 gives the full variable domain: DVKVTQSSRYLVKRTGEKVFLECVQDMDHENMFWYRQDPGLGLRLIYFSYDVKMKEKGDIPEGYSVSREKKERFSLILESASTNQTSMYLCASSLSPWGGASGTETQYFGPGTRLLVL.

This clone was seen only once. The chain combines TRBV2 with TRBJ1-1; D gene ambiguous. The CDR3 totals 15 residues. The germline V gene has CDR1 SNHLY and CDR2 FYNNEI. Trimming cost V 7 bases and J 0 bases, with 15 bases left between them. The CDR3 sequence: CASTGGWGLNTEAFF. The CDR3 DNA reads as TGTGCCAGCACCGGAGGTTGGGGTTTGAACACTGAAGCTTTCTTT.

The V and J genes are TRBV19 and TRBJ1-2; D is perhaps TRBD1 (6 bases). The CDR3 has 13 residues. Trimming shortened V by 6 bases and J by 3 bases, and 11 bases separated the two germline ends. CDR1 is LNHDA and CDR2 is SQIVND in the germline V gene (reference sequence). CDR3 residues: CASSGTKDYGYTF. The CDR3 nucleotides read TGTGCCAGTAGCGGGACAAAGGACTATGGCTACACCTTC.

This chain joins TRBV30 and TRBJ2-7; D possibly corresponds to TRBD1 (6 bases). The V gene lost 8 bases and the J gene lost 4 bases, with 18 bases spanning the gap. The CDR3 loop spans 13 amino acids. Per germline, CDR1 GTSNPN and CDR2 SVGIG (reference sequence). CDR3 bases: TGTGCCGCCGTGGGGGCGGTTTCTTACGAGCAGTACTTC. Protein sequence: CAAVGAVSYEQYF.

The genes are TRBV5-4 and TRBJ1-5, with D perhaps matching TRBD1 (6 bases). The V gene's germline CDR1 is SGHNT and CDR2 YYREEE (reference sequence). V was clipped by 4 bases and J by 3 bases, with 11 bases between them. This CDR3 region has 14 residues. The DNA for the CDR3 is TGTGCCAGCAGCGCAACAGGGACCAATCAGCCCCAGCATTTT. Translation gives CASSATGTNQPQHF.

V usage is TRBV18 and J usage is TRBJ2-1; D is perhaps TRBD1 (6 bases). The germline V gene encodes CDR1 KGHSH and CDR2 LQKENI. Between the trimmed V and J ends, which lost 2 bases and 5 bases, there was a span of 31 bases. This CDR3 comprises 21 residues. The CDR3 sequence is CASSPRMRAGASVGRNNEQFF. In DNA form, the CDR3 reads TGTGCCAGCTCACCAAGGATGAGGGCAGGGGCCTCTGTTGGGCGAAACAATGAGCAGTTCTTC.

The chain combines TRBV11-2 with TRBJ2-3, with D possibly being TRBD2 (6 bases). The V gene's germline CDR1 is SGHAT and CDR2 FQNNGV. V lost 5 bases to trimming and J lost 3 bases, with 18 bases between them. The CDR3 contains 16 residues. CDR3 sequence (DNA): TGTGCCAGCAGCCCGGGACTCCTGCATGTGACAGATACGCAGTATTTT. It codes for CASSPGLLHVTDTQYF.

This clone was observed a handful of times. The V and J genes are TRBV10-1 and TRBJ2-1, with TRBD2 as a possible D gene (6 bases). Looked up from germline, CDR1 is WNHNN and CDR2 is SYGVQD (reference sequence). Trimming took 7 bases from V and 8 from J, leaving 21 bases between them. The CDR3 has 15 amino acids. The CDR3 coding sequence is TGCGCCAGCACCTCGGGGCGGGGATTGACCCATGAGCAGTTCTTC. Its translation is CASTSGRGLTHEQFF.

V usage is TRBV19 and J usage is TRBJ2-2, with 9 bases that match TRBD1. Trimming cost V 6 bases and J 8 bases; bases outside gene matches: 13. The CDR3 is 16 residues long. Looked up from germline, CDR1 is LNHDA and CDR2 is SQIVND (reference sequence). The CDR3 protein is CASRREGTGPSGELFF. The CDR3 nucleotides are TGTGCCAGTAGGCGTGAAGGGACAGGGCCATCGGGGGAGCTGTTTTTT.

The chain combines TRBV28 with TRBJ1-4, with unresolved D. The CDR3 has 13 residues. In germline, CDR1 is MDHEN, CDR2 SYDVKM. Deletions cut 7 bases from V and 8 bases from J, with 14 bases between. CDR3 amino acids: CASTPFRGEKLFF. In DNA, the CDR3 is TGTGCCAGCACCCCCTTTAGAGGCGAAAAACTGTTTTTT. Combining the CDR3 with reference TRBV28 and TRBJ1-4 gives the whole variable domain DVKVTQSSRYLVKRTGEKVFLECVQDMDHENMFWYRQDPGLGLRLIYFSYDVKMKEKGDIPEGYSVSREKKERFSLILESASTNQTSMYLCASTPFRGEKLFFGSGTQLSVL.

The chain carries TRBV5-6 and TRBJ2-7, with TRBD1 as a possible D gene (6 bases). The CDR3 extends over 13 amino acids. Trimming took 7 bases from V and 6 from J, leaving 17 bases between them. Germline values: CDR1 SGHDT, CDR2 YYEEEE. DNA for the CDR3: TGTGCCAGCTACTTACAGGGTCTGGGCGAGCAGTACTTC. Protein sequence: CASYLQGLGEQYF.